This TCR beta chain was captured in a study of blood T cell repertoires in COVID-19. Sequencing used immunoSEQ multiplex PCR; TCRdb keeps in-frame clones, though not all of them. Of 180,000 or so clones listed, roughly 80% are singletons. Worth noting for this clone: One junction end disagrees with the germline gene, perhaps due to a read error.

There are 11 residues in the CDR3. Germline lookup yields CDR1 LNHDA and CDR2 SQIVND (reference sequence). Sequenced input: peripheral blood. This chain connects TRBV19 to TRBJ1-1; weak D call: TRBD1 (5 bases). This clonotype was obtained from a woman in her thirties or forties with COVID-19, enrolled during active disease. The CDR3 reads CASSSRVEAFF. CDR3 nucleotide sequence: TGTGCCAGCAGTAGCAGGGTCGAAGCTTTCTTT.